This T cell receptor (beta chain) was observed in a study of shared clonotypes between healthy human individuals. Study-level information: The donor pool was made up of a couple of women and three men aged 18 to 49.

The repertoire was sequenced with immunoSEQ multiplex PCR; TCRdb's copy has only in-frame clones and lacks some. The sample has over a million clones, around three quarters seen once; the top ten hold roughly 0.62%. With V trimmed by 3 bases and J by 6 bases, 4 bases remained unmatched. This CDR3 has 13 residues. Germline CDR1 is KGHSH and CDR2 is LQKENI. The rearrangement joins TRBV18 to TRBJ1-1, with TRBD1 identical over 7 bases. This clonotype was sampled from a young man in good health. Some clones in this sample may be carry-over from other donors' samples. Sequencing was performed on memory CD4+ T cells from PBMCs. The subset denotes: CD45RA-negative fraction. The CDR3: CASSPDRAAEAFF. The CDR3, as DNA: TGTGCCAGCTCACCCGACAGGGCGGCTGAAGCTTTCTTT. Filled out from reference TRBV18 and TRBJ1-1, the complete variable domain reads NAGVMQNPRHLVRRRGQEARLRCSPMKGHSHVYWYRQLPEEGLKFMVYLQKENIIDESGMPKERFSAEFPKEGPSILRIQQVVRGDSAAYFCASSPDRAAEAFFGQGTRLTVV.